This is a list of T cell receptor beta chains from one sample in a study of early T cells in non-severe SARS-CoV-2 infection. In TCRdb, the 5' RACE reads were re-called with MiXCR into one record per CDR3 protein. The data hold about 83,000 distinct CDR3 sequences, with less than 11% observed a single time. The sequenced sample was whole blood, obtained at baseline. The receptor set was obtained from an adult who was a healthcare worker with PCR-confirmed SARS-CoV-2 infection or an uninfected control (not recorded which). The CDR3 runs from the conserved cysteine through the conserved F or W.

v_gene	j_gene	CDR3aa
TRBV11-2	TRBJ2-1	CASSLALGGDEQFF
TRBV28	TRBJ2-3	CASSLTGRGPSDTQYF
TRBV12-3/TRBV12-4	TRBJ2-6	CASSFGAANVLTF
TRBV20-1	TRBJ1-2	CSARAPGRAYGYTF
TRBV12-3/TRBV12-4	TRBJ1-6	CASSGGGQGYGSPLHF
TRBV7-9	TRBJ2-7	CASSWGQGNEQYF
TRBV28	TRBJ2-3	CASSLSTTTDTQYF
TRBV4-1	TRBJ2-7	CASSQVRGQGAYEQYF
TRBV28	TRBJ2-2	CASSYGRASGELFF
TRBV4-1	TRBJ1-5	CASSQDWAGGNQPQHF
TRBV28	TRBJ2-7	CASSFGTLEQYF
TRBV12-3/TRBV12-4	TRBJ2-3	CASSHRLAVSTDTQYF
TRBV9	TRBJ2-3	CASSVESRTITDTQYF
TRBV5-1	TRBJ2-7	CASSYPPRPEQYF
TRBV2	TRBJ2-3	CASSGQGDTDTQYF
TRBV28	TRBJ2-6	CASSPNRAGANVLTF
TRBV20-1	TRBJ2-2	CSARYSGRDTGELFF
TRBV11-2	TRBJ2-5	CASSWDPEETQYF
TRBV20-1	TRBJ2-3	CSAVTRGPTDTQYF
TRBV12-3/TRBV12-4	TRBJ2-5	CASTPALVARETQYF
TRBV11-2	TRBJ2-3	CASNQAGENTQYF
TRBV7-9	TRBJ2-1	CASGQLRDMPFF
TRBV5-5	TRBJ1-6	CASSKTGQYNSPLHF
TRBV14	TRBJ2-2	CASSQDNWGDPQLFF
TRBV7-9	TRBJ1-1	CASSLEGLGEAFF
TRBV12-3/TRBV12-4	TRBJ1-4	CASSGTGGSEKLFF
TRBV29-1	TRBJ2-7	CSVPGTSGEQYF
TRBV20-1	TRBJ1-2	CSAGFSGNYGYTF
TRBV20-1	TRBJ2-1	CSALLAGVDEQFF
TRBV20-1	TRBJ2-7	CSRQGNSYEQYF
TRBV7-9	TRBJ1-6	CASSLQGPPFPLHF
TRBV2	TRBJ2-4	CASGSREPRGIQYF
TRBV10-3	TRBJ2-1	CAIRPLAGEQFF
TRBV12-3/TRBV12-4	TRBJ2-5	CASSLGEQETQYF
TRBV28	TRBJ2-7	CASSLYYEQYF
TRBV10-1	TRBJ2-7	CASSEGLAHEQYF
TRBV30	TRBJ1-2	CAWSFTGDGYTF
TRBV20-1	TRBJ2-3	CSAKGLAEDTQYF
TRBV5-1	TRBJ2-2	CASSPFDVRTGELFF
TRBV19	TRBJ2-1	CASRSGRAVSEQFF
TRBV20-1	TRBJ2-7	CSVRRESSYEQYF
TRBV2	TRBJ2-1	CASSEVVIEQFF
TRBV4-1	TRBJ2-7	CASRQGTIDYEQYF
TRBV5-8	TRBJ2-5	CASSTGTSGLVTQYF
TRBV7-2	TRBJ2-2	CASSLQGAAGELFF
TRBV23-1	TRBJ1-5	CASSQSEGRLNQPQHF
TRBV5-1	TRBJ2-7	CASSPDSVGINEQYF
TRBV6-5	TRBJ2-1	CASSYSLLNEQFF
TRBV15	TRBJ2-4	CATSRRLARPSNIQYF
TRBV5-1	TRBJ2-7	CASSTSTGTPFIAYEQYF
TRBV19	TRBJ2-7	CASSPTTGISFEQYF
TRBV28	TRBJ2-1	CASSSPPGTGRHEQFF
TRBV20-1	TRBJ2-1	CSASGRYKKSSYNEQFF
TRBV20-1	TRBJ2-3	CSDSGAMDTQYF
TRBV28	TRBJ2-1	CASSRSGSFNEQFF